The 20 T cell receptor beta chains given below trace back to one sample, sequenced in a study of response to subunit inactivated influenza vaccine. One entry per CDR3 protein results from TCRdb running MiXCR on the RT-PCR reads. Seen here are approximately 680,000 distinct CDR3 sequences, 15% to 17% observed once, and the top ten hold approximately 10%. The source was PBMCs from blood, collected 11 to 12 days after vaccination. These receptors were taken from a man in his fifties who received an inactivated influenza vaccine.

The chain joins TRBV10-3 to TRBJ2-6, with D possibly TRBD1 on 6 matching bases. Germline values: CDR1 ENHRY, CDR2 SYGVKD. CDR3 size: 16 residues. Trimming took 5 bases from V and 2 from J, leaving 13 bases between them. The CDR3 here is CAISTRGITGANVLTF. In DNA form, the CDR3 reads TGTGCCATCAGTACAAGGGGGATCACTGGGGCCAACGTCCTGACTTTC.

V and J are TRBV11-2 and TRBJ2-1; 13 bases map to TRBD2. V shed 3 bases, J shed 3 bases, and the junction held 2 bases outside the gene matches. Germline CDR1 SGHAT, CDR2 FQNNGV. The CDR3 sequence is 16 residues long. The DNA of the CDR3 is TGTGCCAGCAGCTTTGGGACTAGCGGGGACTACAATGAGCAGTTCTTC. The encoded protein is CASSFGTSGDYNEQFF.

The gene calls are TRBV25-1 and TRBJ2-7; D might be TRBD1 or TRBD2, each matching 6 bases. The germline V and J ends were trimmed by 7 bases and 3 bases, with 13 bases remaining between them. The CDR3 contains 13 residues. Germline CDR1 and CDR2: MGHDK and SYGVNS. CDR3 in DNA: TGTGCCAGCACCCATGGAGGGGGCTACGAGCAGTACTTC. Translated: CASTHGGGYEQYF.

This clonotype turned up a few times. The rearrangement joins TRBV6-6 to TRBJ1-1; 7 nucleotides align to TRBD1. With V trimmed by 7 bases and J by 5 bases, 7 bases remained unmatched. Looked up from germline, CDR1 is MNHNY and CDR2 is SVGAGI (reference sequence). This CDR3 is 13 amino acids long. This CDR3 reads CASIDRVATEAFF. CDR3 nucleotide sequence: TGTGCCAGCATCGACAGGGTTGCGACTGAAGCTTTCTTT.

The CDR3 nucleotides read TGTGCCAGCACCTCGTGGGGGGCTGAAGCTTTCTTT. Its protein is CASTSWGAEAFF. The chain couples TRBV14 to TRBJ1-1; D might be TRBD1 (5 bases). V lost 7 bases, J lost 6 bases, and 12 bases lay in between. This CDR3 contains 12 residues. CDR1 SGHDN and CDR2 FVKESK come from the germline V gene.

V gene TRBV5-1 combines with J gene TRBJ2-3, with TRBD2 identical over 12 bases. Germline CDR1 and CDR2: SGHRS and YFSETQ. This CDR3 is 17 amino acids long. V dropped 0 bases and J dropped 4; count of bases not matched to a gene: 6. In DNA, the CDR3 is TGCGCCAGCAGCTTGGAGACTAGCGGGGGATCAGCAGATACGCAGTATTTT. Its protein product is CASSLETSGGSADTQYF. Full variable domain (outside the CDR3, taken from reference TRBV5-1 and TRBJ2-3): KAGVTQTPRYLIKTRGQQVTLSCSPISGHRSVSWYQQTPGQGLQFLFEYFSETQRNKGNFPGRFSGRQFSNSRSEMNVSTLELGDSALYLCASSLETSGGSADTQYFGPGTRLTVL.

On this clonotype: The junction departs from germline at one end; a sequencing error may be responsible. The V and J genes are TRBV3-1 and TRBJ2-7; perhaps TRBD1 as D (5 bases). The germline V gene has CDR1 LGHDT and CDR2 YNNKEL (reference sequence). The CDR3 is 15 amino acids. This chain's CDR3 is CASCQQVPFTHEQYF. The CDR3 bases are TGTGCCAGCTGCCAACAGGTCCCTTTTACCCACGAGCAGTACTTC.

The table lists this clonotype with a few counts. The chain has TRBV7-9 and TRBJ2-3; 10 bases fit TRBD1. The germline V gene has CDR1 SEHNR and CDR2 FQNEAQ (reference sequence). The V gene end was trimmed by 11 bases and the J gene end by 1 base; junction bases not matched to a gene: 9. The CDR3 totals 15 residues. CDR3 DNA sequence: TGTGCCGACACAATTGGACAGGGGGGCACAGATACGCAGTATTTT. Its protein product is CADTIGQGGTDTQYF.

The CDR3 DNA reads as TGTGCCAGCGGACTAGGGACAGGGAACTATGGCTACACCTTC. It yields the protein CASGLGTGNYGYTF. The chain is built from TRBV6-1 and TRBJ1-2; 9 bases are shared with TRBD1. The CDR3 spans 14 residues. Germline values: CDR1 MNHNS, CDR2 SASEGT. Germline trimming cut 8 bases from V and 2 bases from J; bases unmatched to any gene: 6.

This clonotype was seen a few times. The chain joins TRBV4-1 to TRBJ1-5, with 9 bases fitting TRBD1. CDR3 length: 16 amino acids. V lost 4 bases to trimming and J lost 0 bases; unmatched junction nucleotides: 4. Germline CDR1 MGHRA, CDR2 YSYEKL. CDR3 bases: TGCGCCAGCAGCCCGGGGACAGGGAGTAGCAATCAGCCCCAGCATTTT. This codes for CASSPGTGSSNQPQHF.

This chain uses TRBV4-3 with TRBJ1-2; unclear D gene. The V gene's germline CDR1 is LGHNA and CDR2 YSLEER. Trimming shortened V by 0 bases and J by 0 bases, and 14 bases separated the two germline ends. This CDR3 region has 17 residues. CDR3 residues: CASSQEPLGNTNYGYTF. The CDR3 nucleotides read TGCGCCAGCAGCCAAGAACCCCTCGGCAATACTAACTATGGCTACACCTTC.

This clonotype has just a few counts. This chain connects TRBV15 to TRBJ2-3; the match to TRBD2 covers 8 bases. This CDR3 region has 20 residues. Germline CDR1 and CDR2: LNHNV and YYDKDF (reference sequence). V was pared by 0 bases and J by 4 bases, with 18 bases of the junction left unmatched. The CDR3 DNA reads as TGTGCCACCAGCAGAGATATGACGGACGGACTAGCTAATATGGCAGATACGCAGTATTTT. This encodes CATSRDMTDGLANMADTQYF.

This clonotype was detected a few times. The V and J genes are TRBV5-1 and TRBJ2-6; TRBD2 might be the D (6 bases). The CDR3 is 19 residues long. Germline lookup yields CDR1 SGHRS and CDR2 YFSETQ. The V end was cut by 2 bases, the J end by 0 bases, with 18 bases between. CDR3 in DNA: TGCGCCAGCAGCTTAGAGGAAGGACGGGAGAGCTCTGGGGCCAACGTCCTGACTTTC. Translation gives CASSLEEGRESSGANVLTF.

This sequence joins TRBV4-1 and TRBJ1-1; 7 bases fit TRBD1. Per the germline V gene, CDR1 is MGHRA and CDR2 is YSYEKL. CDR3 size: 14 residues. The trim removed 4 bases at V and 7 bases at J, leaving 9 bases unmatched. For the CDR3, the DNA is TGCGCCAGCAGCCCAAGACTGGACAGGTATGAAGCTTTCTTT. Amino acids: CASSPRLDRYEAFF.

This clonotype has more than one count but fewer than ten. The chain is built from TRBV7-9 and TRBJ2-2; D gene uncertain. The CDR3 consists of 17 residues. Trimming stripped 3 bases from V and 4 bases from J, with 18 bases between. Germline V gene sequence: CDR1 SEHNR, CDR2 FQNEAQ (reference sequence). The CDR3 is CASSLGSATSGTGELFF. The CDR3 DNA is TGTGCCAGCAGCTTGGGTTCGGCGACCTCGGGCACCGGGGAGCTGTTTTTT.

V usage is TRBV28 and J usage is TRBJ1-2, with TRBD1 matching 10 bases. The CDR3 covers 14 residues. The germline CDR1 and CDR2 sequences are MDHEN and SYDVKM. The junction had 11 bases not matched to a gene; V was cut back by 8 bases and J by 8 bases. Here the CDR3 reads CASVRLGQGFGYTF. The CDR3 DNA follows: TGTGCCAGCGTTCGACTGGGACAGGGGTTCGGCTACACCTTC.

There are a few counts of this clonotype. The chain combines TRBV12-3 or TRBV12-4 with TRBJ1-5; 7 nucleotides match TRBD1. CDR3 length: 13 residues. Trimming took 8 bases from V and 3 from J; bases not matched to a gene: 4. CDR3 in DNA: TGTGCCAGCCAAGGACAGGCCAATCAGCCCCAGCATTTT. Encoded protein: CASQGQANQPQHF.

This clonotype was picked up a small number of times. The chain carries TRBV7-2 and TRBJ2-3, with 14 bases identical to TRBD2. This CDR3 spans 15 amino acids. Unmatched junction bases numbered 2, after V lost 1 base and J lost 8 bases. Germline CDR1 and CDR2: SGHTA and FQGNSA. This chain's CDR3 is CASSLGGLAGGTQYF. The CDR3 coding sequence is TGTGCCAGCAGCTTAGGCGGACTAGCGGGGGGTACGCAGTATTTT.

The J gene is TRBJ2-1, the V gene TRBV11-2, with D possibly matching TRBD2 (6 bases). The CDR3 has 15 amino acids. V was cut by 0 bases and J by 8 bases, with 14 bases left in between. CDR1 is SGHAT, CDR2 FQNNGV, per germline. This chain's CDR3 is CASSLDPGREDEQFF. As DNA, the CDR3 is TGTGCCAGCAGCTTAGATCCCGGCAGGGAGGATGAGCAGTTCTTC.

This clonotype showed up just a few times. The chain is built from TRBV7-9 and TRBJ2-1, with TRBD1 as a possible D gene (6 bases). V was shortened by 5 bases and J by 4 bases, with 15 bases between the two germline ends. Germline values: CDR1 SEHNR, CDR2 FQNEAQ (reference sequence). This CDR3 is built from 15 residues. The CDR3 region is CASSMYRAMYNEQFF. The CDR3 DNA sequence: TGTGCCAGCAGCATGTACAGGGCAATGTACAATGAGCAGTTCTTC.